Sequencing of this T cell receptor (beta chain) was carried out in a study of blood T cells in healthy people across ages. Overall study results and limits: The study could not conclusively compare naive and antigen-experienced cells, given its unsorted PBMCs. TCR beta diversity was tightly associated with the proportion of naive T cells.

The CDR3 totals 13 residues. Germline V gene sequence: CDR1 SGHRS, CDR2 YFSETQ. Notes on this clonotype: What it recognizes is unknown. Given a much more abundant clone one base away, this may be a read error.

Every donor gave about 9 milliliters of peripheral blood. Next came a second PCR, run for roughly 6 to 11 cycles, which used a sample-barcoded 5' primer along with a J-beta primer mix. Each cDNA molecule was tagged by a template-switch adaptor with 12 random nucleotides. TCRdb independently ran MiXCR on the 5' RACE reads; one entry per CDR3 protein. The table includes under 800,000 distinct CDR3 sequences, over 20% detected once. The chain joins TRBV5-1 to TRBJ2-5, with 9 bases matching TRBD1. The sequence came from a man between 70 and 80 years old in good health. The sequenced sample was blood. DNA of the CDR3: TGCGCCAGCAGCCAAGGGACAGGGAATGAGCAGCTCTTC. It specifies CASSQGTGNEQLF.